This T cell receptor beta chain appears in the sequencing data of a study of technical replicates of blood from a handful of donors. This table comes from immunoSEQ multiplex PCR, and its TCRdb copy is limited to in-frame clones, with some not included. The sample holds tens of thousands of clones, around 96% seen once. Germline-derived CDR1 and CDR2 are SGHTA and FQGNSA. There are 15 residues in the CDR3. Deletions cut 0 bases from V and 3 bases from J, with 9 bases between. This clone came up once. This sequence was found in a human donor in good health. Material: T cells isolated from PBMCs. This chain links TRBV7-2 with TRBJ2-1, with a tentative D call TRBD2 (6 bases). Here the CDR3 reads CASSLAYGGYNEQFF. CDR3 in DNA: TGTGCCAGCAGCTTAGCGTACGGGGGCTACAATGAGCAGTTCTTC.